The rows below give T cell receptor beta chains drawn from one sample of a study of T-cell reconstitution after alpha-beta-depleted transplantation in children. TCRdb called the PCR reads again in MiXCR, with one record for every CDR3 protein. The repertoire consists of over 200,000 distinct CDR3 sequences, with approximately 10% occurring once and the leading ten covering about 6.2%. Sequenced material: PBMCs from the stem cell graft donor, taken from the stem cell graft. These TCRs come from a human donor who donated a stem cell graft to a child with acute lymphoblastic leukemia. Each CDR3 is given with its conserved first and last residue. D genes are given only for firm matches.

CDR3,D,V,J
CASSFWGNEAFF,.,TRBV11-2,TRBJ1-1
CASSFIQGMTEAFF,TRBD1,TRBV7-6,TRBJ1-1
CSATKTSPGELFF,TRBD2,TRBV29-1,TRBJ2-2
CASSLPGQGGFGTDTQYF,TRBD1,TRBV10-1,TRBJ2-3
CASSLVFPGRKKETQYF,.,TRBV7-8,TRBJ2-5
CATSRAPQVTYNEQFF,.,TRBV15,TRBJ2-1
CASSHETGRAFF,.,TRBV7-9,TRBJ1-1
CASSPTLSDTQYF,.,TRBV12-3/TRBV12-4,TRBJ2-3
CASSPRKGVLRYEQYF,.,TRBV28,TRBJ2-7
CASSGASGELFF,.,TRBV6-2/TRBV6-3,TRBJ2-2
CASSGTGTTNTEAFF,.,TRBV5-1,TRBJ1-1
CASSSDSHEAFF,.,TRBV6-5,TRBJ1-1
CASSFNRDRLTDTQYF,TRBD1,TRBV7-2,TRBJ2-3
CASRGQGAAYEQYF,TRBD1,TRBV27,TRBJ2-7
CASSLDGQGAFGYTF,TRBD1,TRBV7-2,TRBJ1-2
CASSFSGGRDTQYF,TRBD2,TRBV12-3/TRBV12-4,TRBJ2-3
CASGYSGGYTF,.,TRBV6-5,TRBJ1-2
CASSERTGDYEQYF,TRBD1,TRBV4-3,TRBJ2-7
CASSNGPGRDEKLFF,.,TRBV5-1,TRBJ1-4
CATSRESWTGGRGELFF,TRBD1,TRBV15,TRBJ2-2
CATGARDANQPQHF,.,TRBV27,TRBJ1-5
CASSHGEGETQYF,TRBD2,TRBV12-3/TRBV12-4,TRBJ2-5
CSVQTRYPNYGYTF,.,TRBV29-1,TRBJ1-2
CASSKSLAGLSDTQYF,TRBD2,TRBV6-5,TRBJ2-3
CASTSLRGPNYGYTF,.,TRBV12-3/TRBV12-4,TRBJ1-2
CASSFQLTDTQYF,.,TRBV5-1,TRBJ2-3